This T cell receptor beta chain was sequenced during a study of T cells in localized non-small cell lung cancer. Points from the study as a whole: Higher blood T cell density went with longer overall survival. Adjacent lung had a median around 50 of the 100 largest tumor clones. Compared with tumor, uninvolved adjacent lung displayed greater T cell clonality, ranking highest overall.

Trimming pared 1 base from V and 9 bases from J, leaving 24 bases between. Germline V gene lookup returns CDR1 MGHRA and CDR2 YSYEKL. This CDR3 spans 17 amino acids. Profiled with immunoSEQ multiplex PCR; TCRdb holds only in-frame clones, not every one. Of about 91,000 clones listed, 80% to 90% were seen once; the top ten hold roughly 15%. As to this clone: Its antigen is unknown.

The source is a man between 35 and 75 years old with stage I squamous cell lung carcinoma. This chain joins TRBV4-1 and TRBJ1-1; D call uncertain. The sample here was peripheral blood, taken before any cancer treatment. The CDR3 region has the DNA TGCGCCAGCAGCCAAGGGGAAGAATACGGGGAGGGTTCTAAAGCTTTCTTT. It codes for CASSQGEEYGEGSKAFF.